This is a list of T cell receptor beta chains from one sample in a study of cytomegalovirus exposure and HLA in healthy donors. The repertoire was sequenced with immunoSEQ multiplex PCR; TCRdb's copy has only in-frame clones and lacks some. This table holds 150,000 to 200,000 clones, roughly 13% found once. Specimen: PBMCs. All receptors derive from a man between 50 and 59 years old in good health and CMV-seropositive. Both conserved end residues are part of each CDR3. The D gene is left open where the match is weak. For some rows the clone size is stated as once, few or many, or as a class when expanded; others skip it.

d_call: NA; v_call: TRBV5-4; j_call: TRBJ1-1; clone_size: few; cdr3_nt: TGTGCCAGAAGAGATGCCGAGGTAGCTTTCTTT; cdr3_aa: CARRDAEVAFF
d_call: NA; v_call: TRBV7-9; j_call: TRBJ1-6; clone_size: NA; cdr3_nt: TGTGCCAGCAGCTTAGTCCGGCAGGGGAATTCACCCCTCCACTTT; cdr3_aa: CASSLVRQGNSPLHF
d_call: TRBD1; v_call: TRBV5-4; j_call: TRBJ2-6; clone_size: few; cdr3_nt: TGTGCCAGCAGTCCGGGACAGGGGGCCAGTACTGGGGCCAACGTCCTGACTTTC; cdr3_aa: CASSPGQGASTGANVLTF
d_call: NA; v_call: TRBV5-1; j_call: TRBJ1-4; clone_size: few; cdr3_nt: TGCGCCAGCAGCTTGCGGGGACTCAGCCGATGGTTTTTT; cdr3_aa: CASSLRGLSRWFF
d_call: TRBD1; v_call: TRBV4-3; j_call: TRBJ1-2; clone_size: NA; cdr3_nt: TGCGCCAGCAGCCAAGATATTATGGCAGGGGGCGCCGAGGGCTACACCTTC; cdr3_aa: CASSQDIMAGGAEGYTF
d_call: NA; v_call: TRBV11-3; j_call: TRBJ2-6; clone_size: NA; cdr3_nt: TGTGCCAGCAGCCCGCTTAGACTAAGCTCTGGGGCCAACGTCCTGACTTTC; cdr3_aa: CASSPLRLSSGANVLTF
d_call: TRBD1; v_call: TRBV5-4; j_call: TRBJ2-7; clone_size: NA; cdr3_nt: TGTGCCAGCAGCTTGACGGGACAGGGGTTGTACGAGCAGTACTTC; cdr3_aa: CASSLTGQGLYEQYF
d_call: TRBD1; v_call: TRBV5-1; j_call: TRBJ2-1; clone_size: NA; cdr3_nt: TGCGCCAGCAGCCCGGCGGGACAGGGGTACAATGAGCAGTTCTTC; cdr3_aa: CASSPAGQGYNEQFF
d_call: TRBD1; v_call: TRBV12-5; j_call: TRBJ2-5; clone_size: NA; cdr3_nt: TGTGCTAGTGGAAATATTCCCGGGACAGGGATCCAAGAGACCCAGTACTTC; cdr3_aa: CASGNIPGTGIQETQYF
d_call: NA; v_call: TRBV7-9; j_call: TRBJ1-2; clone_size: NA; cdr3_nt: TGTGCCAGCAGTATAAAACAGGGAAATAACTATGGCTACACCTTC; cdr3_aa: CASSIKQGNNYGYTF
d_call: NA; v_call: TRBV5-4; j_call: TRBJ2-3; clone_size: few; cdr3_nt: TGTGCCAGCAGCTTGAGGCGGGGGCCTATCACAGATACGCAGTATTTT; cdr3_aa: CASSLRRGPITDTQYF
d_call: NA; v_call: TRBV7-6; j_call: TRBJ2-5; clone_size: NA; cdr3_nt: TGTGCCAGCAGCTTAGGGGCAGACATCCAAGAGACCCAGTACTTC; cdr3_aa: CASSLGADIQETQYF
d_call: NA; v_call: TRBV11-1; j_call: TRBJ2-7; clone_size: NA; cdr3_nt: TGTGCCAGCAGCGCCCAGGCGTCTCTCATCTACGAGCAGTACTTC; cdr3_aa: CASSAQASLIYEQYF
d_call: NA; v_call: TRBV6-6; j_call: TRBJ1-1; clone_size: NA; cdr3_nt: TGTGCCAGCAGTTACCGGACAGTGAACACTGAAGCTTTCTTT; cdr3_aa: CASSYRTVNTEAFF
d_call: NA; v_call: TRBV10-2; j_call: TRBJ1-2; clone_size: few; cdr3_nt: TGCGCCAGCAGTGAGTCCACAGTCCACTATGGCTACACCTTC; cdr3_aa: CASSESTVHYGYTF
d_call: TRBD1; v_call: TRBV5-1; j_call: TRBJ1-2; clone_size: NA; cdr3_nt: TGCGCCAGCAGCTGGGGACAGGGGAGGAATGGCTACACCTTC; cdr3_aa: CASSWGQGRNGYTF
d_call: TRBD1; v_call: TRBV27; j_call: TRBJ1-6; clone_size: few; cdr3_nt: TGTGCCAGCAGGTACAGGGGGGAGGGTTCACCCCTCCACTTT; cdr3_aa: CASRYRGEGSPLHF
d_call: NA; v_call: TRBV7-2; j_call: TRBJ1-5; clone_size: few; cdr3_nt: TGTGCCAGCAGCCCATACGAGGGTTCTGGGCCCCAGCATTTT; cdr3_aa: CASSPYEGSGPQHF
d_call: NA; v_call: TRBV25-1; j_call: TRBJ1-6; clone_size: few; cdr3_nt: TGTGCCAGCAGTGAAGAGATTAATTCACCCCTCCACTTT; cdr3_aa: CASSEEINSPLHF
d_call: NA; v_call: TRBV6-1; j_call: TRBJ2-1; clone_size: NA; cdr3_nt: TGTGCCAGCAGTGAGACGGGGTACAATGAGCAGTTCTTC; cdr3_aa: CASSETGYNEQFF
d_call: TRBD2; v_call: TRBV6-5; j_call: TRBJ2-1; clone_size: few; cdr3_nt: TGTGCCAGTTTCAGCGGGGACAATGAGCAGTTCTTC; cdr3_aa: CASFSGDNEQFF
d_call: TRBD1; v_call: TRBV10-3; j_call: TRBJ1-2; clone_size: few; cdr3_nt: TGTGCCATCAGTGAGTCTCGGCAGGGGGCTGGTGGCTACACCTTC; cdr3_aa: CAISESRQGAGGYTF
d_call: NA; v_call: TRBV6-1; j_call: TRBJ1-6; clone_size: few; cdr3_nt: TGTGCCAGCAGTGTAAAAACAGATTCACCCCTCCACTTT; cdr3_aa: CASSVKTDSPLHF
d_call: TRBD2; v_call: TRBV2; j_call: TRBJ2-5; clone_size: NA; cdr3_nt: TGTGCCAGCAGTAAGGGACTAGCGGGGGGGCCTATACTGGAGACCCAGTACTTC; cdr3_aa: CASSKGLAGGPILETQYF
d_call: NA; v_call: TRBV5-1; j_call: TRBJ2-5; clone_size: few; cdr3_nt: TGCGCCAGCAGCTTGGTACGGGGAGGAGAGACCCAGTACTTC; cdr3_aa: CASSLVRGGETQYF
d_call: TRBD1; v_call: TRBV12-5; j_call: TRBJ1-1; clone_size: NA; cdr3_nt: TGTGCTAGTGGTTTGGCCCCGGGACAGGGGGGGGGAGGGCCTGAAGCTTTCTTT; cdr3_aa: CASGLAPGQGGGGPEAFF
d_call: TRBD2; v_call: TRBV30; j_call: TRBJ2-3; clone_size: few; cdr3_nt: TGTGCCTGGAGCCTGGGGCGGGGGGGGAAAGATACGCAGTATTTT; cdr3_aa: CAWSLGRGGKDTQYF
d_call: NA; v_call: TRBV6-5; j_call: TRBJ1-3; clone_size: few; cdr3_nt: TGTGCCAGCAGTGTTCAGGGTCTCTCTGGAAACACCATATATTTT; cdr3_aa: CASSVQGLSGNTIYF
d_call: NA; v_call: TRBV6-1; j_call: TRBJ2-7; clone_size: few; cdr3_nt: TGTGCCAGCAGTGAAAGGCACTACGAGCAGTACTTC; cdr3_aa: CASSERHYEQYF
d_call: NA; v_call: TRBV19; j_call: TRBJ2-3; clone_size: NA; cdr3_nt: TGTGCCAGTAGTGGGGGCCGGCCCACAGATACGCAGTATTTT; cdr3_aa: CASSGGRPTDTQYF
d_call: TRBD2; v_call: TRBV2; j_call: TRBJ2-3; clone_size: few; cdr3_nt: TGTGCCAGCAGGACCCTTAGCGGGGGGGTTAAAGCAGATACGCAGTATTTT; cdr3_aa: CASRTLSGGVKADTQYF
d_call: TRBD1; v_call: TRBV6-5; j_call: TRBJ1-2; clone_size: few; cdr3_nt: TGTGCCACCCGGACAGGCTGGGGCTACACCTTC; cdr3_aa: CATRTGWGYTF
d_call: TRBD1; v_call: TRBV5-6; j_call: TRBJ1-1; clone_size: NA; cdr3_nt: TGTGCCAGCAGCCCGGGACAGGGCGCCACTGAAGCTTTCTTT; cdr3_aa: CASSPGQGATEAFF
d_call: NA; v_call: TRBV7-2; j_call: TRBJ1-1; clone_size: few; cdr3_nt: TGTGCCAGCAGCTTAACAGGGAAAAGTGCTGAAGCTTTCTTT; cdr3_aa: CASSLTGKSAEAFF
d_call: NA; v_call: TRBV6-4; j_call: TRBJ1-5; clone_size: few; cdr3_nt: TGTGCCAGCAGTCAGGAGGGAGGGAATCAGCCCCAGCATTTT; cdr3_aa: CASSQEGGNQPQHF
d_call: NA; v_call: TRBV7-7; j_call: TRBJ1-1; clone_size: NA; cdr3_nt: TGTGCCAGCAGCTTTTCTGGGACAAAGGTCCCTTTCTTT; cdr3_aa: CASSFSGTKVPFF
d_call: TRBD2; v_call: TRBV6-5; j_call: TRBJ2-1; clone_size: few; cdr3_nt: TGTGCCAGCAGTTACGCCGGGGGGGACAATGAGCAGTTCTTC; cdr3_aa: CASSYAGGDNEQFF
d_call: NA; v_call: TRBV5-1; j_call: TRBJ2-1; clone_size: NA; cdr3_nt: TGCGCCAGCAGCCCCTCTACCAATGAGCAGTTCTTC; cdr3_aa: CASSPSTNEQFF
d_call: NA; v_call: TRBV29-1; j_call: TRBJ2-3; clone_size: few; cdr3_nt: TGCAGCGTTGATGTCGTAGCGGATAACACAGATACGCAGTATTTT; cdr3_aa: CSVDVVADNTDTQYF
d_call: NA; v_call: TRBV29-1; j_call: TRBJ1-1; clone_size: NA; cdr3_nt: TGCAGCGTTGCTCTGGGGGGGCTGAACCCTGAAGCTTTCTTT; cdr3_aa: CSVALGGLNPEAFF
d_call: TRBD1; v_call: TRBV2; j_call: TRBJ1-2; clone_size: NA; cdr3_nt: TGTGCCAGCGGAAACCGGGACAGGGGAGGTGGCTACACCTTC; cdr3_aa: CASGNRDRGGGYTF
d_call: TRBD1; v_call: TRBV2; j_call: TRBJ1-2; clone_size: NA; cdr3_nt: TGTGCCAGCAGTCCAGGGGACAGGGGCTATGGCTACACCTTC; cdr3_aa: CASSPGDRGYGYTF
d_call: NA; v_call: TRBV5-6; j_call: TRBJ1-3; clone_size: few; cdr3_nt: TGTGCCAGCAGTGTCAGGATCTCTGGAAACACCATATATTTT; cdr3_aa: CASSVRISGNTIYF
d_call: NA; v_call: TRBV6-6; j_call: TRBJ1-1; clone_size: NA; cdr3_nt: TGTGCCAGCAGTCCGGGAACCGACACTGAAGCTTTCTTT; cdr3_aa: CASSPGTDTEAFF
d_call: NA; v_call: TRBV2; j_call: TRBJ2-3; clone_size: NA; cdr3_nt: TGTGCCAGCAGTGAATCAGCGGACACAGATACGCAGTATTTT; cdr3_aa: CASSESADTDTQYF
d_call: TRBD2; v_call: TRBV5-4; j_call: TRBJ2-2; clone_size: few; cdr3_nt: TGTGCCAGCAGCTCCGGACTAGCGGGGGCGACCGGGGAGCTGTTTTTT; cdr3_aa: CASSSGLAGATGELFF
d_call: NA; v_call: TRBV10-3; j_call: TRBJ2-5; clone_size: NA; cdr3_nt: TGTGCCATCAGTATAGAACCGGCAGGGACCCAGTACTTC; cdr3_aa: CAISIEPAGTQYF
d_call: TRBD1; v_call: TRBV29-1; j_call: TRBJ2-5; clone_size: NA; cdr3_nt: TGCAGCGCGAACCCTGGACAGGCGGGAGAGACCCAGTACTTC; cdr3_aa: CSANPGQAGETQYF
d_call: TRBD1; v_call: TRBV4-2; j_call: TRBJ2-2; clone_size: NA; cdr3_nt: TGTGCCAGCAGCCAAGGGGACAGGCAAACCGGGGAGCTGTTTTTT; cdr3_aa: CASSQGDRQTGELFF
d_call: NA; v_call: TRBV5-4; j_call: TRBJ2-6; clone_size: few; cdr3_nt: TGTGCCAGCAGCACATACCGGGGCTCTGGGGCCAACGTCCTGACTTTC; cdr3_aa: CASSTYRGSGANVLTF
d_call: NA; v_call: TRBV30; j_call: TRBJ1-1; clone_size: few; cdr3_nt: TGTGCCTGGAGTGTACCCGGTATGAACACTGAAGCTTTCTTT; cdr3_aa: CAWSVPGMNTEAFF
d_call: NA; v_call: TRBV6-5; j_call: TRBJ1-6; clone_size: few; cdr3_nt: TGTGCCAGCAGTTACTCGAGCCCACCGGGACCCCTCCACTTT; cdr3_aa: CASSYSSPPGPLHF
d_call: TRBD1; v_call: TRBV5-4; j_call: TRBJ2-1; clone_size: few; cdr3_nt: TGTGCCAGCAGCTTAGAGGGGGCGGGTGAGCAGTTCTTC; cdr3_aa: CASSLEGAGEQFF
d_call: TRBD1; v_call: TRBV30; j_call: TRBJ1-1; clone_size: few; cdr3_nt: TGTGCCTGGACCCGACAGGGCTCGAACACTGAAGCTTTCTTT; cdr3_aa: CAWTRQGSNTEAFF
d_call: TRBD1; v_call: TRBV5-4; j_call: TRBJ1-4; clone_size: few; cdr3_nt: TGTGCCAGCAGTACAACCGGGACAGGGGGCGGGGGGGAAAAACTGTTTTTT; cdr3_aa: CASSTTGTGGGGEKLFF
d_call: NA; v_call: TRBV18; j_call: TRBJ1-2; clone_size: few; cdr3_nt: TGTGCCAGCTCTCAACAGAGCGGGGGTAACTATGGCTACACCTTC; cdr3_aa: CASSQQSGGNYGYTF
d_call: NA; v_call: TRBV18; j_call: TRBJ2-7; clone_size: few; cdr3_nt: TGTGCCAGCTCACCATCTCAAGGGAGGCACGAGCAGTACTTC; cdr3_aa: CASSPSQGRHEQYF